This T cell receptor (beta chain) stems from a study of T cell repertoires in cytomegalovirus infection. In TCRdb, the reads were re-called with MiXCR into one record per CDR3 protein. The data hold about 830,000 distinct CDR3 sequences, with 30% to 35% observed a single time. A note on this clonotype: Its antigen is undetermined.

The sample consisted of cultured CD8+ T cells from PBMCs, taken from culture after CMV antigen stimulation. This clonotype was obtained from a human donor in good health (CMV status not recorded). Some clones in this sample may be carry-over from other donors' samples.

CDR3 sequence reads: CSGQGDTDTQYF. In DNA form, the CDR3 reads TGCAGTGGGCAGGGAGACACAGATACGCAGTATTTT. The chain carries TRBV29-1 and TRBJ2-3; D tentatively reads TRBD1 or TRBD2 (5 bases each). Germline CDR1 SQVTM, CDR2 ANQGSEA. The length of the CDR3 is 12 residues.